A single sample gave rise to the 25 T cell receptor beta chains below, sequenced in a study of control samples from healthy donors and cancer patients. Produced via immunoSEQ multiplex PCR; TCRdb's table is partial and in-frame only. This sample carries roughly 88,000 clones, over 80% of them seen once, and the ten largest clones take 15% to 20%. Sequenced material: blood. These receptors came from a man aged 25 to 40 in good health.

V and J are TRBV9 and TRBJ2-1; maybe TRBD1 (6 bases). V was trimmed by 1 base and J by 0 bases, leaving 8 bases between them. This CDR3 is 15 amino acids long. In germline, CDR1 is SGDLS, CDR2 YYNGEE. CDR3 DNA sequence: TGTGCCAGCAGCGTACAGACAGGCTCCTACAATGAGCAGTTCTTC. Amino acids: CASSVQTGSYNEQFF.

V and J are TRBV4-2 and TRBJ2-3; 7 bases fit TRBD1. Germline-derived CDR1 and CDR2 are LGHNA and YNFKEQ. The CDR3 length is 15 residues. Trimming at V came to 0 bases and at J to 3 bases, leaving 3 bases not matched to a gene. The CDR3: CASSQEGGLTDTQYF. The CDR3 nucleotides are TGTGCCAGCAGCCAAGAAGGGGGCCTGACAGATACGCAGTATTTT.

The CDR3 protein is CASSQSSGGSAIEQFF. CDR3 sequence (DNA): TGTGCCAGCAGTCAATCTAGCGGGGGGTCGGCGATTGAGCAGTTCTTC. The V and J genes are TRBV9 and TRBJ2-1; 11 nucleotides match TRBD2. The CDR3 extends over 16 amino acids. Germline V CDR1 and CDR2: SGDLS, YYNGEE. V lost 5 bases and J lost 9; bases outside the gene matches: 13.

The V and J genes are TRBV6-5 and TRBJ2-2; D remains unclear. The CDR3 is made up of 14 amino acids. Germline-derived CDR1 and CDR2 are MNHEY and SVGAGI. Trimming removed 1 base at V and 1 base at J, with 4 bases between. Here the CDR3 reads CASSYLRNTGELFF. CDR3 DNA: TGTGCCAGCAGTTACTTAAGGAACACCGGGGAGCTGTTTTTT.

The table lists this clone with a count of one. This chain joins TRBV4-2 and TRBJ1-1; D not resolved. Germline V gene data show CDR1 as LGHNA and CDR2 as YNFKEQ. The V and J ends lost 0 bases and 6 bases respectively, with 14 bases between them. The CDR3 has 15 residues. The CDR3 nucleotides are TGTGCCAGCAGCCAAGAATCAATCCAGGTAGCTGAAGCTTTCTTT. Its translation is CASSQESIQVAEAFF.

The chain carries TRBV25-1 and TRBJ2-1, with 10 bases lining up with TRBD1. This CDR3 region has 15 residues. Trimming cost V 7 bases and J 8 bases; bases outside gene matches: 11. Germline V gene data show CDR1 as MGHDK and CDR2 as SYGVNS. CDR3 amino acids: CASNPTGQGGDEQFF. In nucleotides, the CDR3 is TGTGCCAGCAATCCGACCGGACAGGGGGGTGATGAGCAGTTCTTC.

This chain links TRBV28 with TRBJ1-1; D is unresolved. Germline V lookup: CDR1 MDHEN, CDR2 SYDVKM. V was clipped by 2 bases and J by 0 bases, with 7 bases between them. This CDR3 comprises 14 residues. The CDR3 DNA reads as TGTGCCAGCAGTTTAGTAGGTGTGAACACTGAAGCTTTCTTT. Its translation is CASSLVGVNTEAFF.

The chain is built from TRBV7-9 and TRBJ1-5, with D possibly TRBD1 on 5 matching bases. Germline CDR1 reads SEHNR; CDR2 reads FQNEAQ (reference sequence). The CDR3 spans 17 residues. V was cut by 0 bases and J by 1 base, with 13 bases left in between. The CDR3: CASSLASQGRSNQPQHF. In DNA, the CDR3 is TGTGCCAGCAGCTTAGCCTCCCAGGGTAGGAGCAATCAGCCCCAGCATTTT.

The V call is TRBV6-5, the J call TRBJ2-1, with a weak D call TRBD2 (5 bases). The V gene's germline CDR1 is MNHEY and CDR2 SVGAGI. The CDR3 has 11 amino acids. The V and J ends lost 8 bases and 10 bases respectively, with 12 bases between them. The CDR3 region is CASRDLKEQFF. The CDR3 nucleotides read TGTGCCAGCCGGGATCTCAAGGAGCAGTTCTTC.

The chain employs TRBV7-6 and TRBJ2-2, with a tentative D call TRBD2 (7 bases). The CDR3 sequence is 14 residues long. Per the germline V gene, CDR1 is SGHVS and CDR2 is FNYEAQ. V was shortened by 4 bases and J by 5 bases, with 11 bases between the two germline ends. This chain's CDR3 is CASSSGGLTGELFF. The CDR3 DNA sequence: TGTGCCAGCAGCTCGGGGGGCCTGACCGGGGAGCTGTTTTTT. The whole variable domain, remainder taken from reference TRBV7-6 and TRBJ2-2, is GAGVSQSPRYKVTKRGQDVALRCDPISGHVSLYWYRQALGQGPEFLTYFNYEAQQDKSGLPNDRFSAERPEGSISTLTIQRTEQRDSAMYRCASSSGGLTGELFFGEGSRLTVL.

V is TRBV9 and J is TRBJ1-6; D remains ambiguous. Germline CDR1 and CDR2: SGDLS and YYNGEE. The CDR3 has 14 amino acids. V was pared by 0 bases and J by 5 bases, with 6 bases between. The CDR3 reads CASSVDGNNSPLHF. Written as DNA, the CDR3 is TGTGCCAGCAGCGTAGACGGGAATAATTCACCCCTCCACTTT.

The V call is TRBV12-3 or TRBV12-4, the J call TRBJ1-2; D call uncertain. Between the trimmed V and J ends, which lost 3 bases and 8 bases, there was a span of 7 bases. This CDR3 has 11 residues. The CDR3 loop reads CASSFGRGYTF. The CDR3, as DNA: TGTGCCAGCAGTTTCGGCCGGGGCTACACCTTC.

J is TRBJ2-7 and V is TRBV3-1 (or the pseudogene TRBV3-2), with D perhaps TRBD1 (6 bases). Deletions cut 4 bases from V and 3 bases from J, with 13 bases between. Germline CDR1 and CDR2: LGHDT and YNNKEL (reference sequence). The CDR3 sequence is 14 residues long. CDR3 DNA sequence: TGTGCCAGCAGCCGAGTAGGACAGTTCTACGAGCAGTACTTC. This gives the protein CASSRVGQFYEQYF.

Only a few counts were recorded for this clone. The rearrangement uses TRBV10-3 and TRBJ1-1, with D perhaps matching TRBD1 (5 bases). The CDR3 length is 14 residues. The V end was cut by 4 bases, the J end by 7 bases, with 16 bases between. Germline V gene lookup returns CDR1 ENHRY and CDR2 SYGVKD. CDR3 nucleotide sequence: TGTGCCATCAGTGTATTTACAGGTGGGGGTGAAGCTTTCTTT. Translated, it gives CAISVFTGGGEAFF.

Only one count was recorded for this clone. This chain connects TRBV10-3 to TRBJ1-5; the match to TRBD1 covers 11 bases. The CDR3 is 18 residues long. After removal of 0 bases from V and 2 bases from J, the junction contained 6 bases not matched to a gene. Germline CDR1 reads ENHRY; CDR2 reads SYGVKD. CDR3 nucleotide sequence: TGTGCCATCAGTGAGTCCTGGACAGGGGGCGCGGGCAATCAGCCCCAGCATTTT. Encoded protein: CAISESWTGGAGNQPQHF.

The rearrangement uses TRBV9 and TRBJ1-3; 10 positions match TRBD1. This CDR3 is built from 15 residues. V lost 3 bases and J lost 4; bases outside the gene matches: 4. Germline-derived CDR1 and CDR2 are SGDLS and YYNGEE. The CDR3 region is CASSADRGLGNTIYF. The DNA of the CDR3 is TGTGCCAGCAGCGCCGACAGGGGGCTAGGAAACACCATATATTTT.

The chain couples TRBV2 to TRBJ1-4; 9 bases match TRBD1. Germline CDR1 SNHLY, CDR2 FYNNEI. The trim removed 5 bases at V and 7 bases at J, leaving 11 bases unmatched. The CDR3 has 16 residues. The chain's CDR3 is CASSPNQPGQGEKLFF. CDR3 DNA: TGTGCCAGCAGTCCTAATCAACCGGGACAGGGTGAAAAACTGTTTTTT.

Written as DNA, the CDR3 is TGTGCCAGCAGTTTAGCAGTCTACAATGAGCAGTTCTTC. It yields the protein CASSLAVYNEQFF. This chain links TRBV27 with TRBJ2-1; no clear D. The V end was cut by 2 bases, the J end by 3 bases, with 5 bases between. This CDR3 is 13 amino acids long. In germline, CDR1 is MNHEY, CDR2 SMNVEV (reference sequence).

Written as DNA, the CDR3 is TGCGCCAGCAGCCAAGTTGGGGACAGGGCGAACTATGGCTACACCTTC. Protein sequence: CASSQVGDRANYGYTF. J is TRBJ1-2 and V is TRBV4-1; TRBD1 aligns across 9 bases. The CDR3 contains 16 residues. CDR1 and CDR2 from the germline V gene are MGHRA and YSYEKL. V shed 1 base and J 2 bases; nucleotides not matched to a gene: 5.

The CDR3, as DNA: TGTGCCAGCAGCCCCGACATGTACCATGGCTACACCTTC. It is translated as CASSPDMYHGYTF. The rearrangement joins TRBV7-9 to TRBJ1-2, with D unresolved. The germline V and J ends were trimmed by 5 bases and 6 bases, with 13 bases remaining between them. CDR1 SEHNR and CDR2 FQNEAQ come from the germline V gene (reference sequence). This CDR3 contains 13 residues.

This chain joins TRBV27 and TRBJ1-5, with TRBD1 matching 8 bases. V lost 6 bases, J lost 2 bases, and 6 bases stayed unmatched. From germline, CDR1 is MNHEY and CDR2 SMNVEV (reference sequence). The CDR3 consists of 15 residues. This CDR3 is CASRPSTGGNQPQHF. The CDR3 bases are TGTGCCAGCAGACCATCGACAGGGGGCAATCAGCCCCAGCATTTT.

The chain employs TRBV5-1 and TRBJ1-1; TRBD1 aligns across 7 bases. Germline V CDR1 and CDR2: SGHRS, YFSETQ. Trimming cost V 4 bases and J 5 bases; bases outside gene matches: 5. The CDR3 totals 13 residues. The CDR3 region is CASSRGRGTEAFF. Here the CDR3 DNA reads TGCGCCAGCAGCAGGGGGCGCGGGACTGAAGCTTTCTTT.

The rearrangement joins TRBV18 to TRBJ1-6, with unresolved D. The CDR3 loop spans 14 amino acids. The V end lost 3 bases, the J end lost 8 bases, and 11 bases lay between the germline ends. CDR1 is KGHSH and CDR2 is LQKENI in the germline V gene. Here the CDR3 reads CASSPNSGDSPLHF. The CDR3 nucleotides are TGTGCCAGCTCACCTAACTCGGGTGATTCACCCCTCCACTTT.

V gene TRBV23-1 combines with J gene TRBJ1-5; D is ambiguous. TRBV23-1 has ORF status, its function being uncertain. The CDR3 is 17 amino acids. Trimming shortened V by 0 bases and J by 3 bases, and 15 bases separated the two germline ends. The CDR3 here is CASSQSRRERPNQPQHF. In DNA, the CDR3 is TGCGCCAGCAGTCAATCCCGGCGGGAGCGCCCCAATCAGCCCCAGCATTTT.

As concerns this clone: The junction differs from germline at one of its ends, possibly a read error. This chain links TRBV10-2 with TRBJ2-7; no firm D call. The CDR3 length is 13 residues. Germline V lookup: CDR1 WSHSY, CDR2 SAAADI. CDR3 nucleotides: TGCGTCAGCAGTGCACCCGGCTCCTACGAGCAGTACTTC. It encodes CVSSAPGSYEQYF.